Listed here is a single TCR beta chain. This table comes from immunoSEQ multiplex PCR, and its TCRdb copy is limited to in-frame clones, with some not included. The data hold 67,000 or so clones, with more than 75% observed a single time. This sample is part of a study of T cells after somatic rescue of genetic block. This CDR3 region has 12 residues. Germline lookup yields CDR1 SGHNT and CDR2 YENEEA. V lost 1 base and J lost 6, with 6 bases in between. This receptor was obtained from a man under 40. The rearrangement links TRBV11-3 to TRBJ1-1; D unresolved. Sequenced sample: peripheral blood mononuclear cells (PBMCs). CDR3 nucleotide sequence: TGTGCCAGCAGCTTAGGTGTCGCTGAAGCTTTCTTT. Protein product: CASSLGVAEAFF.